This entry lists 21 T cell receptor beta chains sequenced from one sample in a study of CD8 T cells in Susac syndrome. When the RNA was reverse transcribed, random hexamers were used with an input of roughly 0.45 to 1 ug. In TCRdb, the immunoSEQ multiplex PCR reads were re-called with MiXCR into one record per CDR3 protein. This sample has 180,000 or so distinct CDR3 sequences, with just under 95% found just once. Source material: CD4+ T cells from PBMCs. The receptor source for this set is a human donor in good health.

The chain uses TRBV29-1 and TRBJ2-3; TRBD1 aligns across 7 bases. Unmatched junction bases numbered 3, after V lost 6 bases and J lost 0 bases. This CDR3 spans 13 amino acids. Germline loops: CDR1 SQVTM, CDR2 ANQGSEA. The CDR3: CSVRTGSTDTQYF. The CDR3 DNA is TGCAGCGTCAGGACAGGTAGCACAGATACGCAGTATTTT.

The chain joins TRBV18 to TRBJ2-5; weak D call: TRBD1 (6 bases). This CDR3 comprises 15 residues. V lost 5 bases to trimming and J lost 1 base, with 14 bases between them. Germline V gene data show CDR1 as KGHSH and CDR2 as LQKENI. The CDR3 sequence is CASSDDRRFQETQYF. The CDR3 DNA follows: TGTGCCAGCTCAGACGACAGGCGATTCCAAGAGACCCAGTACTTC.

V is TRBV7-2 and J is TRBJ2-3; 9 nucleotides agree with TRBD2. This CDR3 has 15 amino acids. Germline V gives CDR1 SGHTA, CDR2 FQGNSA. V lost 4 bases and J lost 2; bases outside the gene matches: 4. CDR3 nucleotide sequence: TGTGCCAGCAGCTCCTCTAGCGGGGCCACAGATACGCAGTATTTT. It is translated as CASSSSSGATDTQYF. Full variable domain (rest looked up from reference TRBV7-2 and TRBJ2-3): GAGVSQSPSNKVTEKGKDVELRCDPISGHTALYWYRQSLGQGLEFLIYFQGNSAPDKSGLPSDRFSAERTGGSVSTLTIQRTQQEDSAVYLCASSSSSGATDTQYFGPGTRLTVL.

The V gene is TRBV29-1, the J gene TRBJ2-7; D perhaps matches TRBD1 (5 bases). Germline CDR1 reads SQVTM; CDR2 reads ANQGSEA. The CDR3 covers 12 residues. Trimming shortened V by 4 bases and J by 7 bases, and 14 bases separated the two germline ends. In nucleotides, the CDR3 is TGCAGCGTTGCTCAGGACATAGGGGAGCAGTACTTC. This sequence encodes CSVAQDIGEQYF.

The rearrangement joins TRBV6-6 to TRBJ2-7; 8 nucleotides align to TRBD2. The CDR3 contains 16 residues. The germline V gene has CDR1 MNHNY and CDR2 SVGAGI (reference sequence). With V trimmed by 2 bases and J by 1 base, 7 bases remained unmatched. The CDR3 nucleotides read TGTGCCAGCAGTTACCAGGCGGGGGGAAATTCCTACGAGCAGTACTTC. Protein: CASSYQAGGNSYEQYF.

V gene TRBV20-1 combines with J gene TRBJ1-2; D is ambiguous. Germline loops: CDR1 DFQATT, CDR2 SNEGSKA (reference sequence). Between the trimmed V and J ends, which lost 2 bases and 5 bases, there was a span of 9 bases. The CDR3 consists of 12 residues. The CDR3 protein is CSARNREYGYTF. CDR3 in DNA: TGCAGTGCTAGAAACAGAGAATATGGCTACACCTTC.

V is TRBV30 and J is TRBJ1-5, with D unclear. CDR1 is GTSNPN and CDR2 is SVGIG in the germline V gene (reference sequence). Trimming shortened V by 0 bases and J by 8 bases, and 11 bases separated the two germline ends. The CDR3 loop spans 13 amino acids. The CDR3 reads CAWSVSYSEPQHF. The CDR3 DNA is TGTGCCTGGAGTGTTTCGTATTCAGAGCCCCAGCATTTT.

The chain combines TRBV28 with TRBJ1-5, with 7 positions matching TRBD1. The J segment lost 0 bases and the V segment lost 6 bases, leaving 5 bases of the junction unmatched. Germline CDR1 is MDHEN and CDR2 is SYDVKM. The length of the CDR3 is 15 residues. The CDR3 sequence: CASSRDSFSNQPQHF. The CDR3 region has the DNA TGTGCCAGCAGCCGGGACAGCTTTAGCAATCAGCCCCAGCATTTT.

V gene TRBV18 combines with J gene TRBJ2-7; D ambiguous. Trimming took 4 bases from V and 2 from J, leaving 21 bases between them. This CDR3 has 17 amino acids. Per germline, CDR1 KGHSH and CDR2 LQKENI. This chain's CDR3 is CASSLEPLQTRAYEQYF. The DNA for the CDR3 is TGTGCCAGCTCACTCGAACCACTCCAGACGAGAGCCTACGAGCAGTACTTC.

V usage is TRBV20-1 and J usage is TRBJ2-5; TRBD1 aligns across 7 bases. Trimming cost V 3 bases and J 0 bases; bases outside gene matches: 1. The CDR3 consists of 13 residues. Germline-derived CDR1 and CDR2 are DFQATT and SNEGSKA (reference sequence). CDR3 amino acids: CSARGTDQETQYF. The CDR3 nucleotides read TGCAGTGCTAGGGGGACAGACCAAGAGACCCAGTACTTC.

V is TRBV29-1 and J is TRBJ2-1; TRBD2 is a possible D gene (5 bases). CDR1 is SQVTM, CDR2 ANQGSEA, per germline. The CDR3 covers 14 residues. V dropped 2 bases and J dropped 0 bases, with 8 bases sitting between them. CDR3 region: CSVEREGSYNEQFF. For the CDR3, the DNA is TGCAGCGTTGAACGCGAGGGCTCCTACAATGAGCAGTTCTTC.

The chain has TRBV7-2 and TRBJ2-1; D not resolved. This CDR3 has 12 residues. V was pared by 2 bases and J by 9 bases, with 8 bases between. The germline V gene has CDR1 SGHTA and CDR2 FQGNSA. CDR3 in amino acids: CASSLLRPEQFF. The CDR3 DNA is TGTGCCAGCAGCTTACTTCGTCCTGAGCAGTTCTTC.

The gene calls are TRBV7-2 and TRBJ2-7, with D possibly TRBD1 on 5 matching bases. CDR3 length: 15 amino acids. Germline CDR1 is SGHTA and CDR2 is FQGNSA. The V end lost 1 base, the J end lost 5 bases, and 15 bases lay between the germline ends. DNA of the CDR3: TGTGCCAGCAGCTTAGTGCGTGCAGGGCGGCACGAGCAGTACTTC. Amino acids: CASSLVRAGRHEQYF.

The V and J genes are TRBV20-1 and TRBJ2-5; no reliable D call. V dropped 7 bases and J dropped 8 bases, with 20 bases sitting between them. The CDR3 is 13 residues long. CDR1 DFQATT and CDR2 SNEGSKA come from the germline V gene (reference sequence). DNA of the CDR3: TGCAGTGTTCATAGGTTACACGGCGGAACCCAGTACTTC. Amino acid sequence: CSVHRLHGGTQYF.

The rearrangement links TRBV19 to TRBJ2-1; 10 nucleotides align to TRBD1. Germline CDR1 and CDR2: LNHDA and SQIVND (reference sequence). The CDR3 consists of 12 residues. The V gene end was trimmed by 10 bases and the J gene end by 7 bases; junction bases not matched to a gene: 4. CDR3 region: CATGDRGNEQFF. In DNA, the CDR3 is TGTGCCACCGGGGACAGGGGAAATGAGCAGTTCTTC.

This chain uses TRBV20-1 with TRBJ2-1, with TRBD2 as a possible D gene (6 bases). Deletions cut 3 bases from V and 3 bases from J, with 15 bases between. Per the germline V gene, CDR1 is DFQATT and CDR2 is SNEGSKA (reference sequence). The CDR3 covers 15 residues. The CDR3 spells CSASHARGGYNEQFF. The CDR3 DNA follows: TGCAGTGCTAGCCACGCGCGGGGTGGCTACAATGAGCAGTTCTTC.

This rearrangement joins TRBV4-3 to TRBJ2-1, with TRBD2 matching over 7 bases. The CDR3 has 13 amino acids. CDR1 LGHNA and CDR2 YSLEER come from the germline V gene. V lost 3 bases and J lost 8; bases outside the gene matches: 4. The CDR3 nucleotides are TGCGCCAGCAGCCACGCCCTAGCGGATGAGCAGTTCTTC. Translation gives CASSHALADEQFF.

The chain employs TRBV4-1 and TRBJ1-2; the D is unclear. CDR3 size: 15 residues. V gave up 0 bases and J gave up 4 bases, with 12 bases separating them. Germline CDR1 reads MGHRA; CDR2 reads YSYEKL. The CDR3 protein is CASSQERRTAYGYTF. The CDR3 bases are TGCGCCAGCAGCCAAGAAAGGCGGACGGCCTATGGCTACACCTTC.

This chain uses TRBV4-2 with TRBJ2-7; 11 bases line up with TRBD2. This CDR3 has 16 amino acids. V lost 2 bases, J lost 3 bases, and 6 bases stayed unmatched. Germline V lookup: CDR1 LGHNA, CDR2 YNFKEQ. The CDR3 DNA is TGTGCCAGCAGCCAACTGACTAGCGGGGTTGACTACGAGCAGTACTTC. Its protein is CASSQLTSGVDYEQYF.

The V and J genes are TRBV29-1 and TRBJ2-5; the D gene is possibly TRBD2 (7 bases). Trimming left V 7 bases short and J 7 bases short, with 25 bases between. Germline V lookup: CDR1 SQVTM, CDR2 ANQGSEA. The CDR3 loop spans 15 amino acids. CDR3 loop: CSATEGGDRTGTQYF. Written as DNA, the CDR3 is TGCAGCGCGACCGAAGGGGGGGACCGCACTGGGACCCAGTACTTC. The full variable domain, in which reference TRBV29-1 and TRBJ2-5 provide the parts outside the CDR3, is SAVISQKPSRDICQRGTSLTIQCQVDSQVTMMFWYRQQPGQSLTLIATANQGSEATYESGFVIDKFPISRPNLTFSTLTVSNMSPEDSSIYLCSATEGGDRTGTQYFGPGTRLLVL.

V gene TRBV5-6 combines with J gene TRBJ2-3; 11 nucleotides align to TRBD2. CDR3 size: 12 residues. Trimming at V came to 5 bases and at J to 12 bases, leaving 5 bases not matched to a gene. Germline V CDR1 and CDR2: SGHDT, YYEEEE. The CDR3: CASSQLAGEQYF. The CDR3 nucleotides read TGTGCCAGCAGTCAACTAGCGGGGGAACAGTATTTT.